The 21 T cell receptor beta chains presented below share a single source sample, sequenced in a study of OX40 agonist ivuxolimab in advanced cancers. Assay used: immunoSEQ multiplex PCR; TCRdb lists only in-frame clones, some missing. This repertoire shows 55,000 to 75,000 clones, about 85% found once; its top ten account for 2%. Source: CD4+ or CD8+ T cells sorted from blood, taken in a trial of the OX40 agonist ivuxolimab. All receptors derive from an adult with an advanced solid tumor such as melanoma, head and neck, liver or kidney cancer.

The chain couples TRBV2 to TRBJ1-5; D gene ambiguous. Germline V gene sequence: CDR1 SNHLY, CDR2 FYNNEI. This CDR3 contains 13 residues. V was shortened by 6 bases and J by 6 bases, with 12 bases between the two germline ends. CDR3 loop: CASRLVPPQPQHF. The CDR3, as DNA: TGTGCCAGCAGGCTGGTTCCGCCTCAGCCCCAGCATTTT.

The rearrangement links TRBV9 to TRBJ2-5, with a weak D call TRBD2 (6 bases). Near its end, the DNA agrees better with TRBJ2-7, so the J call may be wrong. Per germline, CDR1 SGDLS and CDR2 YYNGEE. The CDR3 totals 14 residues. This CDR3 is CASSAGLGAYEQYF. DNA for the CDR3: TGTGCCAGCAGCGCGGGACTTGGGGCCTACGAGCAGTACTTC.

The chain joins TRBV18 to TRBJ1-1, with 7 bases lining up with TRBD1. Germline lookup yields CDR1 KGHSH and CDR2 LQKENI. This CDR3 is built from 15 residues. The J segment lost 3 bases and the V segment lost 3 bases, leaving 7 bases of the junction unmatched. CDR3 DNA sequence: TGTGCCAGCTCACCTAGACAGGGCTGGGACACTGAAGCTTTCTTT. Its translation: CASSPRQGWDTEAFF.

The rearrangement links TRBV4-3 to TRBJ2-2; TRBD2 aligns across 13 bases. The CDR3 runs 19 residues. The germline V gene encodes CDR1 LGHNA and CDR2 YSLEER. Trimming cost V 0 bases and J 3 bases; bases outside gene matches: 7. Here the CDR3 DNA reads TGCGCCAGCAGCCAAGATTTACCGGGACTAGCGGGATACACCGGGGAGCTGTTTTTT. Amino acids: CASSQDLPGLAGYTGELFF.

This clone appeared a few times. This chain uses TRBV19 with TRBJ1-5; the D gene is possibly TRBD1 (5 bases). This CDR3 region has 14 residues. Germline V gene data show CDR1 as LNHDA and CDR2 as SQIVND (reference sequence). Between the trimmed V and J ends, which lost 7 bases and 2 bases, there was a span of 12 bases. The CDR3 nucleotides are TGTGCCAGTACCTCATTACAGGGCAATCAGCCCCAGCATTTT. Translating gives CASTSLQGNQPQHF.

The CDR3 sequence: CASSSWGVAETQYF. CDR3 DNA sequence: TGTGCCAGCAGCTCATGGGGGGTAGCAGAGACCCAGTACTTC. The rearrangement links TRBV5-6 to TRBJ2-5; maybe TRBD2 (6 bases). The CDR3 is made up of 14 amino acids. Looked up from germline, CDR1 is SGHDT and CDR2 is YYEEEE. Between the trimmed V and J ends, which lost 3 bases and 4 bases, there was a span of 13 bases.

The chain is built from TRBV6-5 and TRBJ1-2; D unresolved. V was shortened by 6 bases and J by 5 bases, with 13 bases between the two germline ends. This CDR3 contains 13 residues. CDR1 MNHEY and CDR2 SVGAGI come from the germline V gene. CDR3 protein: CASSIDGLYGYTF. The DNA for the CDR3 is TGTGCCAGCAGCATCGACGGCCTTTATGGCTACACCTTC.

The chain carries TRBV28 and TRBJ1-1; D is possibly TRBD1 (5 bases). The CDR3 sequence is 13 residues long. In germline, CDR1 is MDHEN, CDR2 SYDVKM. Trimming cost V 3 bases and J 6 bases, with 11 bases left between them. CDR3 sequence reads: CASSFGRAAEAFF. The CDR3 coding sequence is TGTGCCAGCAGTTTCGGCAGGGCCGCTGAAGCTTTCTTT.

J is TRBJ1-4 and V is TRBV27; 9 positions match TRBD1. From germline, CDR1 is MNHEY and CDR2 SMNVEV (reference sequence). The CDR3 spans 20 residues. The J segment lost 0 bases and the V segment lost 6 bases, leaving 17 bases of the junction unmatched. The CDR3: CASRPDHRTGGATTNEKLFF. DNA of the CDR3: TGTGCCAGCAGACCCGACCACCGAACAGGGGGCGCGACAACTAATGAAAAACTGTTTTTT.

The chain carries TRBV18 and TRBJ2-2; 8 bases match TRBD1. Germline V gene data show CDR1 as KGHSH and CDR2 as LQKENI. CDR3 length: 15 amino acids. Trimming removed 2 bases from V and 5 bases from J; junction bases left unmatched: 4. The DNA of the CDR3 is TGTGCCAGCTCACCAAGGACAGGGAGAACCGGGGAGCTGTTTTTT. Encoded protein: CASSPRTGRTGELFF.

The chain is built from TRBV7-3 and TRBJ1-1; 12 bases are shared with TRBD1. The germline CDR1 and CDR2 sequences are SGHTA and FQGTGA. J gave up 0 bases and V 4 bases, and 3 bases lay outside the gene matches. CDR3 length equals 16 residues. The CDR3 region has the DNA TGTGCCAGCAGCTCCGGGACAGGGGGCATGAACACTGAAGCTTTCTTT. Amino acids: CASSSGTGGMNTEAFF. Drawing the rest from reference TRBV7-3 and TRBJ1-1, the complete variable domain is GAGVSQTPSNKVTEKGKYVELRCDPISGHTALYWYRQSLGQGPEFLIYFQGTGAADDSGLPNDRFFAVRPEGSVSTLKIQRTERGDSAVYLCASSSGTGGMNTEAFFGQGTRLTVV.

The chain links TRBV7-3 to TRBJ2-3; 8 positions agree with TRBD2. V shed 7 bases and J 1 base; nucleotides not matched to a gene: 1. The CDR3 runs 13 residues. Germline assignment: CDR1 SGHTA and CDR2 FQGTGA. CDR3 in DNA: TGTGCCAGCAAGACTAGCGGCACAGATACGCAGTATTTT. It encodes CASKTSGTDTQYF.

CDR3: CASSYRTSGGAGTGELFF. The CDR3, as DNA: TGTGCCAGCAGTTATCGGACTAGCGGGGGGGCTGGCACCGGGGAGCTGTTTTTT. This chain uses TRBV27 with TRBJ2-2; 15 nucleotides line up with TRBD2. Germline V gene data show CDR1 as MNHEY and CDR2 as SMNVEV (reference sequence). This CDR3 spans 18 amino acids. With 4 bases clipped from V and 4 bases from J, the junction kept 7 bases outside the gene matches.

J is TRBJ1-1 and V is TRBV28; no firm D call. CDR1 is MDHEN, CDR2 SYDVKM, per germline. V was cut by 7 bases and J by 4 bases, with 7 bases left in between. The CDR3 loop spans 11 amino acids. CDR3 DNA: TGTGCCAGCACCGAGCTCACTGAAGCTTTCTTT. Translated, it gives CASTELTEAFF.

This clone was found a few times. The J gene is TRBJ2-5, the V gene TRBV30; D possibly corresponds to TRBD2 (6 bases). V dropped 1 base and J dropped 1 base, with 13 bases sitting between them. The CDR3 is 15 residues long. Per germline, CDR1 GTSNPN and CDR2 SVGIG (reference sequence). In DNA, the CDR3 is TGTGCCTGGAGTGGGCGGGGCGGGACCCAAGAGACCCAGTACTTC. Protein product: CAWSGRGGTQETQYF.

The CDR3 DNA is TGTGCCAGTAGTCCCCGGCAGGGGAGGACAGATACGCAGTATTTT. It specifies CASSPRQGRTDTQYF. The chain joins TRBV19 to TRBJ2-3; D may correspond to TRBD1 or TRBD2 (6 bases each). Germline lookup yields CDR1 LNHDA and CDR2 SQIVND (reference sequence). This CDR3 comprises 15 residues. The ends were cut back, 5 bases at V and 3 bases at J, with 15 bases in the middle.

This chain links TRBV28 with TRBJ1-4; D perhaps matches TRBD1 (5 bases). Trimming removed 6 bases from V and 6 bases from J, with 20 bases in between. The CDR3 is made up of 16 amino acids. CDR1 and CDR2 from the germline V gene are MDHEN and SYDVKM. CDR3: CASSSWGSPGDEKLFF. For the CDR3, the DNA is TGTGCCAGCAGCAGCTGGGGGTCCCCGGGTGATGAAAAACTGTTTTTT. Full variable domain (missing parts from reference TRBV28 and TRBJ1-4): DVKVTQSSRYLVKRTGEKVFLECVQDMDHENMFWYRQDPGLGLRLIYFSYDVKMKEKGDIPEGYSVSREKKERFSLILESASTNQTSMYLCASSSWGSPGDEKLFFGSGTQLSVL.

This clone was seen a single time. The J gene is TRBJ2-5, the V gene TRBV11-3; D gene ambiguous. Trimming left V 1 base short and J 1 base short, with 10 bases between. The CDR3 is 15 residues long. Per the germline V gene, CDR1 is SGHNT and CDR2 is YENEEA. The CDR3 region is CASSLGAAAQETQYF. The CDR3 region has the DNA TGTGCCAGCAGCTTAGGGGCCGCGGCCCAAGAGACCCAGTACTTC.

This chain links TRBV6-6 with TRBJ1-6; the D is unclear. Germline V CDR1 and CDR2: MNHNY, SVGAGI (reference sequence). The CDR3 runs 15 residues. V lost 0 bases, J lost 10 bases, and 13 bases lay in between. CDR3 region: CASSYSTESRSPLHF. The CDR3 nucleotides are TGTGCCAGCAGTTACTCGACCGAATCACGGTCACCCCTCCACTTT.

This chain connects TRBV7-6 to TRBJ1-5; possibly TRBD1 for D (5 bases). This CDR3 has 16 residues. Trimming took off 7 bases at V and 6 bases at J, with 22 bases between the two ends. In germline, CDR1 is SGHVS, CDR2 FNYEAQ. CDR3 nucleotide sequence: TGTGCCAGCACAAAAGGATGGGGGGGGTTAGGTCAGCCCCAGCATTTT. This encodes CASTKGWGGLGQPQHF. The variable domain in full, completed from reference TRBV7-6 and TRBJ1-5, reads GAGVSQSPRYKVTKRGQDVALRCDPISGHVSLYWYRQALGQGPEFLTYFNYEAQQDKSGLPNDRFSAERPEGSISTLTIQRTEQRDSAMYRCASTKGWGGLGQPQHFGDGTRLSIL.

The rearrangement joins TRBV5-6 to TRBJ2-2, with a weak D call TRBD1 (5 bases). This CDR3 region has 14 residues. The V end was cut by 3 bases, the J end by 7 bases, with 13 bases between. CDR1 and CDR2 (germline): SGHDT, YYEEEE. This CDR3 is CASSWTGQDGELFF. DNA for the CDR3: TGTGCCAGCAGCTGGACCGGACAAGACGGGGAGCTGTTTTTT.